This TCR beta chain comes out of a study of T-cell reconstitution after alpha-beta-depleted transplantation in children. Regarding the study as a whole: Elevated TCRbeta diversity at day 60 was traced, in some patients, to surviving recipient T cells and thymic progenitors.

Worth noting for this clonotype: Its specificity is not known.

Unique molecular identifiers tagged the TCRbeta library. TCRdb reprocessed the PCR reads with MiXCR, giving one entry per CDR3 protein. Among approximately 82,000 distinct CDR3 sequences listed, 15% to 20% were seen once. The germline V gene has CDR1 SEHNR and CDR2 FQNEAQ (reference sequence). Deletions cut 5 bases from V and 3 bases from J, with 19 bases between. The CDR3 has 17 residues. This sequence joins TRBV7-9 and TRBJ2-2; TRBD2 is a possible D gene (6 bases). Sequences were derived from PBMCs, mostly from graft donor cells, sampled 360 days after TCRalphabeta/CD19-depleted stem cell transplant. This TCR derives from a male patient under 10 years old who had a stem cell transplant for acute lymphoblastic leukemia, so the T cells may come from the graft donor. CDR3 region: CASSPLGIAAYTGELFF. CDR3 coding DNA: TGTGCCAGCAGCCCACTGGGGATAGCGGCTTACACCGGGGAGCTGTTTTTT.